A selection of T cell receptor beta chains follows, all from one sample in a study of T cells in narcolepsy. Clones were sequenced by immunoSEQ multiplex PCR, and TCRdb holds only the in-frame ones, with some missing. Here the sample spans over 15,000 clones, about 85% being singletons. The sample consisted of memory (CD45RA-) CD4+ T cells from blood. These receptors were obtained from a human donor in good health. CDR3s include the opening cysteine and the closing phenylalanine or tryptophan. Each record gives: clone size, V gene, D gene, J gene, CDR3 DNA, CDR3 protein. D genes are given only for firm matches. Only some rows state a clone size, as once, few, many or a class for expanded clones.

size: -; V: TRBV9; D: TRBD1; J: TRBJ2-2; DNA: TGTGCCAGCAGCGTACAGGGGGCGCGGGTCACCGGGGAGCTGTTTTTT; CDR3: CASSVQGARVTGELFF
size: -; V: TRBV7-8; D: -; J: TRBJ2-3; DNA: TGTGCCAGCAGCCGTAAACTAGCTGGTTCTCTCGGTCCAGATACGCAGTATTTT; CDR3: CASSRKLAGSLGPDTQYF
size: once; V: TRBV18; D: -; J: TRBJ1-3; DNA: TGTGCCAGCTCACCTACTACCAACCAAAGATCTGGAAACACCATATATTTT; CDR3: CASSPTTNQRSGNTIYF
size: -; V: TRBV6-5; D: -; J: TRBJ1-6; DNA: TGTGCCAGCAGATTCCCATCGGGGGCCGGACCCCTCCACTTT; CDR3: CASRFPSGAGPLHF
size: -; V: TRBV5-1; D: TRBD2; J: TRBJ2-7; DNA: TGCGCCAGCAGCTGGGGACTAGCGGGTATCCTCGAGCAGTACTTC; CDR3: CASSWGLAGILEQYF
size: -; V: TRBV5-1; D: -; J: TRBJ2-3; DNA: TGCGCCAGCAGCTTCGGTTATTCGGGCCCCGCAGATACGCAGTATTTT; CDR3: CASSFGYSGPADTQYF
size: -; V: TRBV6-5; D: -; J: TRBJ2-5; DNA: TGTGCCACACAAAAGACTAGAAGGGAGACCCAGTACTTC; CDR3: CATQKTRRETQYF
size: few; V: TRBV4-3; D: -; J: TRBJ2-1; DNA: TGCGCCAGCAGCCAAGAGCGGGGCGGACACCGTGGAAACAATGAGCAGTTCTTC; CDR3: CASSQERGGHRGNNEQFF
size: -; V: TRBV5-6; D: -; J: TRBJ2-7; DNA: TGTGCCAGCAGCTTGGGAGGCGAGCAGTACTTC; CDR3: CASSLGGEQYF
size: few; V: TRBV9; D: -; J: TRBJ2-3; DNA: TGTGCCAGCAGCGAGGGCAGGGGTAGGGCAGATACGCAGTATTTT; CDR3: CASSEGRGRADTQYF
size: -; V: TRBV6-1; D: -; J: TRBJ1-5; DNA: TGTGCCAGCAGACCAGACAATAGCAATCAGCCCCAGCATTTT; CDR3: CASRPDNSNQPQHF
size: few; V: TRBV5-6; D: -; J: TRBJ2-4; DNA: TGTGCCAGCAGCCTGGGACACCCTAAAAACATTCAGTACTTC; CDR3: CASSLGHPKNIQYF
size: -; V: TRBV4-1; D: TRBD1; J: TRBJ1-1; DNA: TGCGCCAGCAGCCAAGATCCAACGGGACAGGGTGGCTCTTTCTTT; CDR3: CASSQDPTGQGGSFF
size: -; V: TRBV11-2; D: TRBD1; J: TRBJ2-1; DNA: TGTGCCAGCAGCTCCAGGGGGAATGAGCAGTTCTTC; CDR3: CASSSRGNEQFF
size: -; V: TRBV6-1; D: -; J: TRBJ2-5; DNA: TGTGCCAGCAGTGAAGGGACAAAAGAGACCCAGTACTTC; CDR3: CASSEGTKETQYF
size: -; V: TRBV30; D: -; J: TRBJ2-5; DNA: TGTGCCTGGAGTGTACGGAGACAGCAGGAGACCCAGTACTTC; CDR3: CAWSVRRQQETQYF
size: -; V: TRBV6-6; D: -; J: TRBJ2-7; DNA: TGTGCCAGCAGTAGGGGAACTCCTACCTACGAGCAGTACTTC; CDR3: CASSRGTPTYEQYF
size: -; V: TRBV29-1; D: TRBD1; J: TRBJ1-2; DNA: TGCAGCGCAGGAGTACAGGGGGTGGATGGCTACACCTTC; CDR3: CSAGVQGVDGYTF
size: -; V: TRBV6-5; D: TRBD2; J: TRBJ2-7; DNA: TGTGCCAGCTCGGGGGGGGTGAGGAGGGAGCAGTACTTC; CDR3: CASSGGVRREQYF
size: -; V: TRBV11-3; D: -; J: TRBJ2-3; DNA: TGTGCCAGCAGCTTAGGGGCCTCACTGGAGGATACGCAGTATTTT; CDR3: CASSLGASLEDTQYF
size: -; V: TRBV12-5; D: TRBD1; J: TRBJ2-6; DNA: TGTGCTAGTGGTTTGCCCCCTACCGGGACAGGGGGCGGTGGAGGGGCCAACGTCCTGACTTTC; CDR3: CASGLPPTGTGGGGGANVLTF
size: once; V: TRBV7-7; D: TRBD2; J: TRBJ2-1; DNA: TGTGCCAGCAGCTTAGGTTTCGGGGGGGGCTACAATGAGCAGTTCTTC; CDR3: CASSLGFGGGYNEQFF
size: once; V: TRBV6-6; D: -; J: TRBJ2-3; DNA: TGTGCCAGCAGTCCCAGGGTAGATACGCAGTATTTT; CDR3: CASSPRVDTQYF
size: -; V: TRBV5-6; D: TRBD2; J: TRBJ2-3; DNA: TGTGCCAGCAGCCAACGGACTAGCGGGGTAGATACGCAGTATTTT; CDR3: CASSQRTSGVDTQYF
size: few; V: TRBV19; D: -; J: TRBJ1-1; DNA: TGTGCCAGTAGTATGGGGGGCACATTCTCCACTGAAGCTTTCTTT; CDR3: CASSMGGTFSTEAFF
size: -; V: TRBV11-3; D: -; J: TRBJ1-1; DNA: TGTGCCAGCAGCTTCCGGACGGGCACTGAAGCTTTCTTT; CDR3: CASSFRTGTEAFF
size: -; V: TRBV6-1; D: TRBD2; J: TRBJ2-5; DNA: TGTGCCAGCAGTGTAGGGAGGGGTGGGGAAACCCAGTACTTC; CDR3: CASSVGRGGETQYF
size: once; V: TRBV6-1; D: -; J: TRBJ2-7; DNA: TGTGCCAGCAGTGCCTTCTACGAGCAGTACTTC; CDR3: CASSAFYEQYF
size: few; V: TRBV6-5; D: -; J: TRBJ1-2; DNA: TGTGCCAGCAGTTCGGGACTTGAGGGCTACACCTTC; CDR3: CASSSGLEGYTF
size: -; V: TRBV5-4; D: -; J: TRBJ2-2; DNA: TGTGCCAGCGGGGGGCCGAACACCGGGGAGCTGTTTTTT; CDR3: CASGGPNTGELFF
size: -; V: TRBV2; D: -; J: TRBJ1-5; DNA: TGTGCCAGCAGTGAACGTGTGGGGGGGGGCAATCAGCCCCAGCATTTT; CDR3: CASSERVGGGNQPQHF
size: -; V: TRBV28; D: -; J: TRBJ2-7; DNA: TGTGCCAGCAGTTCGCTGGCAGGGAAGGGCGAGCAGTACTTC; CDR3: CASSSLAGKGEQYF
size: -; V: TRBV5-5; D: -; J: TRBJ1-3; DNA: TGTGCCAGCAGCCCACACGGGTTCGGCTCTGGAAACACCATATATTTT; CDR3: CASSPHGFGSGNTIYF